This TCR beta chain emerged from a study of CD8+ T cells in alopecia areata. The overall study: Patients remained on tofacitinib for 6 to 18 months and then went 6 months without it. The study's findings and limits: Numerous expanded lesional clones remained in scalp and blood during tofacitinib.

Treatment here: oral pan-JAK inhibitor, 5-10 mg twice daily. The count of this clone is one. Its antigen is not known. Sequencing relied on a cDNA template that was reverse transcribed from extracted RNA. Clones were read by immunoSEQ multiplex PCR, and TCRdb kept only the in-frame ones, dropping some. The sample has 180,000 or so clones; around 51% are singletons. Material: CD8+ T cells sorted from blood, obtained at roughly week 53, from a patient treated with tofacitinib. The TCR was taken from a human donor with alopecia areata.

Here the CDR3 reads CASSLRPTETHYEQYF. Here the CDR3 DNA reads TGTGCCAGCAGTTTGCGCCCGACAGAAACCCACTACGAGCAGTACTTC. The chain carries TRBV27 and TRBJ2-7, with TRBD1 as a possible D gene (5 bases). V lost 3 bases and J 3 bases, leaving 18 bases between the germline ends. The CDR3 is 16 residues long. Per the germline V gene, CDR1 is MNHEY and CDR2 is SMNVEV (reference sequence).